The 12 T cell receptor beta chains in this list originate from one sample, sequenced in a study of blood T cell repertoires in COVID-19 (dated by TCRdb to 2020 to 2022). Library preparation used the immunoSEQ multiplex PCR assay. The source is immuneACCESS, and TCRdb retained only in-frame sequences with V and J called. Part of the clones is not carried over; for the studies checked, unresolved V genes explain less than half of this, and the remainder is unexplained. The sample yields roughly 140,000 clones; roughly 84% were counted once. Jointly, the top ten make up approximately 7.1% of the sample. The source material was peripheral blood. Receptors were obtained from a woman between 50 and 59 years old in a cohort sampled during active or convalescent COVID-19.

V and J are TRBV5-6 and TRBJ2-7; 8 nucleotides line up with TRBD1. This CDR3 comprises 15 residues. Trimming took 1 base from V and 7 from J; bases not matched to a gene: 10. Germline lookup yields CDR1 SGHDT and CDR2 YYEEEE. CDR3 in amino acids: CASSLYQGAIREQYF. CDR3 sequence (DNA): TGTGCCAGCAGCTTGTACCAGGGGGCAATAAGGGAGCAGTACTTC.

The V and J genes are TRBV6-5 and TRBJ1-6; D is unclear. V gave up 9 bases and J gave up 5 bases, with 17 bases separating them. The CDR3 length is 15 residues. Germline V gene data show CDR1 as MNHEY and CDR2 as SVGAGI. The CDR3 loop is CASPADGINNSPLHF. DNA of the CDR3: TGTGCCAGTCCCGCAGACGGGATTAATAATTCACCCCTCCACTTT.

This clone was recorded once. The V and J genes are TRBV4-1 and TRBJ2-1, with 7 positions matching TRBD1. J lost 5 bases, V lost 0 bases, and 10 bases had no gene match. CDR3 size: 17 residues. The germline V gene has CDR1 MGHRA and CDR2 YSYEKL. The CDR3 bases are TGCGCCAGCAGCCAAGATACGAGGGGGACAGTTAACAATGAGCAGTTCTTC. Translation: CASSQDTRGTVNNEQFF.

The rearrangement uses TRBV4-1 and TRBJ2-3; 9 bases fit TRBD2. Germline-derived CDR1 and CDR2 are MGHRA and YSYEKL. The CDR3 covers 17 residues. V gave up 2 bases and J gave up 5 bases; unmatched junction bases: 11. CDR3 region: CASSQSGGRTSEDTQYF. The CDR3 nucleotides are TGCGCCAGCAGCCAATCGGGAGGACGGACTAGCGAAGATACGCAGTATTTT.

The rearrangement uses TRBV12-3 or TRBV12-4 and TRBJ1-5, with D perhaps TRBD1 (5 bases). V shed 3 bases and J shed 9 bases, with 12 bases lying between them. This CDR3 has 13 residues. The CDR3 bases are TGTGCCAGCAGTTTGGGGGGACTCGTGCCCCAGCATTTT. This encodes CASSLGGLVPQHF.

This clone was seen only a few times. The chain links TRBV6-1 to TRBJ1-5; no clear D. This CDR3 region has 12 residues. Germline CDR1 reads MNHNS; CDR2 reads SASEGT. V dropped 3 bases and J dropped 9 bases, with 9 bases sitting between them. In DNA, the CDR3 is TGTGCCAGCAGTGATTCCCTCGGGCCCCAGCATTTT. Protein sequence: CASSDSLGPQHF.

A remark on this clone: Mismatch with germline at one junction end may stem from a read error. V usage is TRBV7-9 and J usage is TRBJ2-5; no clear D. There are 12 residues in the CDR3. The germline V gene encodes CDR1 SEHNR and CDR2 FQNEAQ (reference sequence). The CDR3 region is CAGSLIGETQYF. The CDR3 nucleotides are TGTGCCGGCAGCTTAATCGGGGAGACCCAGTACTTC.

V usage is TRBV5-6 and J usage is TRBJ2-2; D not certain. Deletions cut 2 bases from V and 6 bases from J, with 5 bases between. CDR3 size: 12 residues. CDR1 and CDR2 from the germline V gene are SGHDT and YYEEEE. The CDR3 protein is CASSFASGELFF. The CDR3 DNA is TGTGCCAGCAGCTTTGCGTCCGGGGAGCTGTTTTTT.

The J gene is TRBJ1-2, the V gene TRBV4-1; the D gene is possibly TRBD1 (6 bases). CDR3 length: 15 amino acids. The V end lost 2 bases, the J end lost 1 base, and 11 bases lay between the germline ends. The germline gives CDR1 MGHRA, CDR2 YSYEKL. Written as DNA, the CDR3 is TGCGCCAGCAGCCAAACAGGGTTTTTTAACTATGGCTACACCTTC. As protein: CASSQTGFFNYGYTF.

The chain recombines TRBV18 with TRBJ2-3, with D possibly being TRBD1 (5 bases). Trimming removed 1 base at V and 6 bases at J, with 11 bases between. This CDR3 comprises 14 residues. CDR1 is KGHSH and CDR2 is LQKENI in the germline V gene. The CDR3 is CASSPLRGGDTQYF. The CDR3 DNA follows: TGTGCCAGCTCACCACTAAGGGGTGGGGATACGCAGTATTTT.

The chain is built from TRBV5-1 and TRBJ1-1; D unclear. Germline CDR1 SGHRS, CDR2 YFSETQ. The CDR3 is 12 residues long. V was shortened by 1 base and J by 3 bases, with 4 bases between the two germline ends. DNA for the CDR3: TGCGCCAGCAGCTTGTATGACACTGAAGCTTTCTTT. Protein sequence: CASSLYDTEAFF.

The table lists this clone with a few counts. The chain combines TRBV6-5 with TRBJ2-5; no definite D call. Per germline, CDR1 MNHEY and CDR2 SVGAGI. The CDR3 is 11 amino acids. V lost 7 bases, J lost 4 bases, and 7 bases lay in between. This CDR3 is CASNFGETQYF. The CDR3 region has the DNA TGTGCCAGCAACTTTGGAGAGACCCAGTACTTC.